This TCR beta chain emerged from a study of memory CD4+ T cells and cytomegalovirus serostatus. General observations from the study: Median bootstrapped AUC for CMV status was about 0.94 originally, less than 0.93 US-trained.

The CDR3 is 15 amino acids. Germline lookup yields CDR1 SGHDT and CDR2 YYEEEE. The junction had 6 bases not matched to a gene; V was cut back by 0 bases and J by 4 bases. The data were produced by immunoSEQ multiplex PCR, yet TCRdb's version contains in-frame clones alone and is incomplete. The repertoire has about 56,000 clones, 82% of them found once; the top ten carry 0.4% to 0.45%. A remark on this clone: Its target is unknown.

The sort gate was single viable CD3+CD4+CD8-CD45RO+ cells for memory CD4+ T cells. The sequenced sample consisted of memory CD4+ T cells from blood. The V call is TRBV5-6, the J call TRBJ1-2, with 7 bases identical to TRBD1. This TCR came from an adult in good health and CMV-seronegative. The DNA for the CDR3 is TGTGCCAGCAGCTTGGGGCTCGGGACAGCCTATGGCTACACCTTC. It is translated as CASSLGLGTAYGYTF.